A selection of T cell receptor beta chains follows, all from one sample in a study of blood T cell repertoires in COVID-19. Assay: immunoSEQ multiplex PCR; the TCRdb copy retains only in-frame clones and omits some. The repertoire holds about 210,000 clones, with under 95% as singletons. Sequences were obtained from peripheral blood. The receptor set was obtained from a man aged 30 to 39 with acute or convalescent COVID-19. Both conserved end residues are part of each CDR3. D genes are given only for firm matches. Clone size is not always given. Where it is, it says once, few, many or a class for expanded clones.

CDR3 length	D gene	V gene	J gene	clone size	CDR3 protein	CDR3 DNA
15	TRBD2	TRBV13	TRBJ2-4	-	CASSPRTSGKNIQYF	TGTGCCAGCAGCCCTAGGACTAGCGGCAAAAACATTCAGTACTTC
16	TRBD1	TRBV5-1	TRBJ2-2	-	CASSIGQGVMIGELFF	TGCGCCAGCAGCATAGGACAGGGGGTAATGATCGGGGAGCTGTTTTTT
15	TRBD2	TRBV19	TRBJ2-7	-	CASSGSSSGSYEQYF	TGTGCCAGTAGTGGTTCCTCTAGCGGGAGTTACGAGCAGTACTTC
13	-	TRBV30	TRBJ1-5	-	CAWSTGFFQPQHF	TGTGCCTGGAGTACAGGGTTTTTTCAGCCCCAGCATTTT
14	-	TRBV5-1	TRBJ2-3	-	CASSLVLGSDTQYF	TGCGCCAGCAGCTTGGTTTTGGGGAGCGATACGCAGTATTTT
14	TRBD2	TRBV15	TRBJ2-5	once	CATSREGGQETQYF	TGTGCCACCAGCAGAGAGGGGGGGCAAGAGACCCAGTACTTC
14	-	TRBV7-6	TRBJ1-2	-	CASSLTTGNYGYTF	TGTGCCAGCAGCTTAACTACAGGGAACTATGGCTACACCTTC
18	TRBD2	TRBV3-1/TRBV3-2	TRBJ2-3	-	CASSRRRLAGGSTDTQYF	TGTGCCAGCAGCCGCAGGAGACTAGCGGGAGGCAGCACAGATACGCAGTATTTT
17	-	TRBV28	TRBJ1-4	-	CASSRGSESPTNEKLFF	TGTGCCAGCAGTCGCGGGTCAGAAAGCCCAACTAATGAAAAACTGTTTTTT
13	-	TRBV10-1	TRBJ1-1	few	CASSTGINTEAFF	TGCGCCAGCAGCACAGGGATTAACACTGAAGCTTTCTTT
14	-	TRBV9	TRBJ2-1	once	CASSVHLRRDEQFF	TGTGCCAGCAGCGTCCACCTTAGGAGGGATGAGCAGTTCTTC
13	-	TRBV2	TRBJ2-5	-	CASSDGGAKTQYF	TGTGCCAGCAGTGATGGAGGTGCAAAGACCCAGTACTTC
12	TRBD2	TRBV30	TRBJ2-1	-	CAWSVGLAKKFF	TGTGCCTGGAGTGTAGGACTAGCGAAAAAGTTCTTC
14	-	TRBV5-1	TRBJ2-7	-	CASSFWGDPYEQYF	TGCGCCAGCAGCTTTTGGGGGGACCCCTACGAGCAGTACTTC
13	TRBD2	TRBV10-3	TRBJ2-7	-	CAIFSAGGPEQYF	TGTGCCATCTTTTCAGCGGGAGGGCCCGAGCAGTACTTC
16	TRBD1	TRBV19	TRBJ1-5	once	CASSTGGTGGNQPQHF	TGTGCCAGTAGTACCGGGGGGACAGGGGGCAATCAGCCCCAGCATTTT
15	-	TRBV7-2	TRBJ1-5	-	CASSQPRQSKSPQHF	TGTGCCAGCAGCCAACCGAGGCAGAGCAAAAGTCCCCAGCATTTT
11	-	TRBV20-1	TRBJ1-1	-	CSARSGTEAFF	TGCAGTGCTCGCTCGGGTACTGAAGCTTTCTTT
13	-	TRBV5-1	TRBJ2-3	-	CASSFTGPDTQYF	TGCGCCAGCAGCTTCACAGGGCCAGATACGCAGTATTTT
15	-	TRBV30	TRBJ1-4	-	CAWSVPRGAREKLFF	TGTGCCTGGAGCGTCCCCCGGGGGGCCAGGGAAAAACTGTTTTTT
12	TRBD1	TRBV28	TRBJ1-1	once	CASSLGQGGAFF	TGTGCCAGCAGTTTAGGACAGGGTGGAGCTTTCTTT
14	TRBD1	TRBV20-1	TRBJ1-4	few	CSASNRQGAEKLFF	TGCAGTGCTAGTAATCGACAGGGCGCTGAAAAACTGTTTTTT
16	-	TRBV18	TRBJ2-3	-	CASSLVAQPFTDTQYF	TGTGCCAGCTCCCTGGTGGCACAGCCTTTCACAGATACGCAGTATTTT
14	TRBD1	TRBV11-2	TRBJ1-2	-	CASNPAGQGYGYTF	TGTGCCAGCAACCCAGCCGGACAGGGGTATGGCTACACCTTC
11	-	TRBV12-3/TRBV12-4	TRBJ2-3	-	CASSLRDTQYF	TGTGCCAGCAGCCTCCGGGATACGCAGTATTTT
16	TRBD2	TRBV7-3	TRBJ2-1	-	CASSFRGGRAVDEQFF	TGTGCCAGCAGCTTTAGGGGCGGGAGGGCCGTAGATGAGCAGTTCTTC
14	-	TRBV5-1	TRBJ2-7	-	CASSFNRNSYEQYF	TGCGCCAGCAGCTTCAACAGGAACTCCTACGAGCAGTACTTC
14	TRBD1	TRBV5-1	TRBJ2-5	once	CASSWGQNQETQYF	TGCGCCAGCAGCTGGGGACAGAACCAAGAGACCCAGTACTTC
16	TRBD1	TRBV18	TRBJ1-3	-	CASSPGQGAAGNTIYF	TGTGCCAGCTCACCCGGACAGGGGGCGGCAGGAAACACCATATATTTT